The clone carrying this T cell receptor beta chain was detected only a few times. The antigen is not known. V lost 3 bases and J lost 4; bases outside the gene matches: 6. Per the germline V gene, CDR1 is MGHDK and CDR2 is SYGVNS. This CDR3 contains 15 residues. Unique molecular identifiers tagged the TCR beta cDNA libraries. TCRdb ran MiXCR on the PCR reads and lists one entry per CDR3 protein. The data show about 820,000 distinct CDR3 sequences, approximately 50% seen once. This sample was included in a study of post-analysis software for immune sequencing data. General study points: Higher frequency in patients than in controls was seen for roughly 5 TRBV segments, with TRBV5-6, TRBV5-1 and TRBV20-1 among them.

The rearrangement uses TRBV25-1 and TRBJ2-5, with 9 positions matching TRBD1. This receptor was obtained from a girl aged 5 to 17 with multiple sclerosis. The sample consisted of blood. The CDR3 DNA reads as TGTGCCAGCAGTGAGGCCGGACAGGGGAGAGAGACCCAGTACTTC. Residues: CASSEAGQGRETQYF.